The 20 T cell receptor beta chains below all came from one sample that was sequenced in a study of T cell repertoires in cytomegalovirus infection. TCRdb reanalysed the reads using MiXCR and keeps one entry per CDR3 protein. The sample has around 530,000 distinct CDR3 sequences, approximately 15% seen once. Sequencing was done on a sample of CD8+ T cells from PBMCs. The receptor source for this set is a human donor in good health (CMV status not recorded). Some clones in this sample may be carry-over from other donors' samples.

The CDR3 here is CATSIDTGYNQPQHF. The CDR3 coding sequence is TGTGCCACCAGCATTGACACAGGATACAATCAGCCCCAGCATTTT. J is TRBJ1-5 and V is TRBV15; a possible D gene is TRBD1 (5 bases). The CDR3 covers 15 residues. Germline-derived CDR1 and CDR2 are LNHNV and YYDKDF (reference sequence). Trimming left V 4 bases short and J 3 bases short, with 13 bases between. Full variable domain (rest looked up from reference TRBV15 and TRBJ1-5): DAMVIQNPRYQVTQFGKPVTLSCSQTLNHNVMYWYQQKSSQAPKLLFHYYDKDFNNEADTPDNFQSRRPNTSFCFLDIRSPGLGDTAMYLCATSIDTGYNQPQHFGDGTRLSIL.

This clonotype was recorded many times. This chain connects TRBV7-9 to TRBJ2-5; weak D call: TRBD2 (6 bases). V gave up 4 bases and J gave up 0 bases, with 15 bases separating them. Germline CDR1 SEHNR, CDR2 FQNEAQ (reference sequence). This CDR3 region has 16 residues. The CDR3 region is CASSSSPTRYQETQYF. CDR3 bases: TGTGCCAGCAGCTCTTCCCCGACTAGGTACCAAGAGACCCAGTACTTC.

This clonotype was seen a few times. The chain carries TRBV7-9 and TRBJ1-2; D unclear. V lost 2 bases to trimming and J lost 3 bases, with 19 bases between them. The CDR3 contains 17 residues. Germline V lookup: CDR1 SEHNR, CDR2 FQNEAQ (reference sequence). The CDR3: CASSLLDSEVAYYGYTF. As DNA, the CDR3 is TGTGCCAGCAGCTTACTGGACTCGGAAGTTGCGTACTATGGCTACACCTTC. Full variable domain (outside the CDR3, taken from reference TRBV7-9 and TRBJ1-2): DTGVSQNPRHKITKRGQNVTFRCDPISEHNRLYWYRQTLGQGPEFLTYFQNEAQLEKSRLLSDRFSAERPKGSFSTLEIQRTEQGDSAMYLCASSLLDSEVAYYGYTFGSGTRLTVV.

The chain uses TRBV20-1 and TRBJ2-2, with D possibly matching TRBD2 (5 bases). This CDR3 is built from 13 residues. Trimming took 2 bases from V and 6 from J, leaving 10 bases between them. Germline assignment: CDR1 DFQATT and CDR2 SNEGSKA (reference sequence). CDR3 in amino acids: CSARREIAGELFF. In DNA, the CDR3 is TGCAGTGCTAGACGGGAAATCGCCGGGGAGCTGTTTTTT.

Ten or more counts support this clonotype. The genes are TRBV11-2 and TRBJ2-5; no reliable D call. The CDR3 loop spans 14 amino acids. Germline CDR1 SGHAT, CDR2 FQNNGV. The V end was cut by 1 base, the J end by 0 bases, with 6 bases between. DNA for the CDR3: TGTGCCAGCAGCTTAGCTCCGCACCAAGAGACCCAGTACTTC. It translates to CASSLAPHQETQYF.

This clonotype showed up many times. The chain recombines TRBV4-2 with TRBJ2-1; TRBD2 agrees at 16 bases. The CDR3 is 19 residues long. Germline CDR1 and CDR2: LGHNA and YNFKEQ. Trimming at V came to 3 bases and at J to 6 bases, leaving 11 bases not matched to a gene. The DNA for the CDR3 is TGTGCCAGCAGCCAGGAGAGGGGACTAGCGGGAGGGCCAGGCAATGAGCAGTTCTTC. It encodes CASSQERGLAGGPGNEQFF.

This clonotype was seen only a few times. This chain uses TRBV2 with TRBJ2-2; D might be TRBD1 (6 bases). The germline gives CDR1 SNHLY, CDR2 FYNNEI. This CDR3 has 12 residues. Between the trimmed V and J ends, which lost 7 bases and 7 bases, there was a span of 10 bases. The CDR3, as DNA: TGTGCCAGCATAAGGGGGAACGGGGAGCTGTTTTTT. It specifies CASIRGNGELFF.

At least ten counts were recorded for this clonotype. The chain has TRBV4-1 and TRBJ2-7; the match to TRBD2 covers 10 bases. Germline lookup yields CDR1 MGHRA and CDR2 YSYEKL. J was trimmed by 2 bases and V by 1 base; bases with no gene match: 5. CDR3 size: 16 residues. For the CDR3, the DNA is TGCGCCAGCAGCCAAGGGCCTAGCGGGAGCGCCTACGAGCAGTACTTC. It encodes CASSQGPSGSAYEQYF.

This clonotype was seen ten or more times. For the CDR3, the DNA is TGTGCCATCAGTGCAGGGGCGGAGGGGTCTCTAATTGTTTCACCCCTCCACTTT. This sequence encodes CAISAGAEGSLIVSPLHF. The chain recombines TRBV10-3 with TRBJ1-6, with TRBD1 as a possible D gene (6 bases). The CDR3 sequence is 18 residues long. Germline V gives CDR1 ENHRY, CDR2 SYGVKD. V lost 4 bases and J lost 9, with 25 bases in between.

This clonotype was picked up a small number of times. The chain joins TRBV25-1 to TRBJ2-2, with D maybe TRBD1 (6 bases). The CDR3 loop spans 15 amino acids. CDR1 and CDR2 (germline): MGHDK, SYGVNS. V shed 5 bases and J shed 1 base, with 11 bases lying between them. The CDR3 DNA is TGTGCCAGCAGTTTAGGGACATTGAACACCGGGGAGCTGTTTTTT. This gives the protein CASSLGTLNTGELFF.

This clonotype was observed a handful of times. The chain carries TRBV7-9 and TRBJ2-7; D is ambiguous. CDR3 length: 13 amino acids. Germline-derived CDR1 and CDR2 are SEHNR and FQNEAQ (reference sequence). Trimming cost V 4 bases and J 3 bases, with 10 bases left between them. CDR3 nucleotides: TGTGCCAGCAGCTCCTTCGCAGGCTACGAGCAGTACTTC. This translates into CASSSFAGYEQYF.

This sequence joins TRBV19 and TRBJ1-4, with D uncertain. CDR1 is LNHDA and CDR2 is SQIVND in the germline V gene (reference sequence). V lost 4 bases to trimming and J lost 3 bases, with 12 bases between them. The CDR3 runs to 15 residues. The CDR3 region has the DNA TGTGCCAGTAGTACCGGGAGCTCGGCTAATGAAAAACTGTTTTTT. Its translation: CASSTGSSANEKLFF.

V gene TRBV15 combines with J gene TRBJ2-2; 7 bases are a match to TRBD1. Germline assignment: CDR1 LNHNV and CDR2 YYDKDF (reference sequence). V was clipped by 5 bases and J by 1 base; unmatched bases: 1. CDR3 size: 14 residues. CDR3 in DNA: TGTGCCACCAGCCGACAGGGGAACACCGGGGAGCTGTTTTTT. The encoded protein is CATSRQGNTGELFF.

V and J are TRBV15 and TRBJ2-5; no definite D call. The V end lost 0 bases, the J end lost 1 base, and 12 bases lay between the germline ends. The CDR3 is 16 amino acids. Germline CDR1 reads LNHNV; CDR2 reads YYDKDF (reference sequence). The CDR3 loop reads CATSRDDIPFQETQYF. The CDR3 DNA reads as TGTGCCACCAGCAGAGATGACATCCCCTTCCAAGAGACCCAGTACTTC.

This clonotype came up a few times. The rearrangement links TRBV27 to TRBJ1-1, with D perhaps TRBD1 (5 bases). There are 11 residues in the CDR3. CDR1 is MNHEY and CDR2 is SMNVEV in the germline V gene (reference sequence). Trimming left V 8 bases short and J 10 bases short, with 14 bases between. The CDR3 bases are TGTGCCAGCCGAGCCACCGGGGGAGCTTTCTTT. Amino acid sequence: CASRATGGAFF.

This clonotype appeared many times. CDR3 residues: CASSPTGGAEQYF. The CDR3 region has the DNA TGTGCCAGCAGCCCCACTGGGGGTGCCGAGCAGTACTTC. The chain is built from TRBV7-2 and TRBJ2-7; possibly TRBD1 or TRBD2 for D (5 bases each). CDR1 and CDR2 (germline): SGHTA, FQGNSA. V lost 5 bases, J lost 6 bases, and 14 bases lay in between. The CDR3 is 13 amino acids.

This clonotype was recorded at least ten times. The chain is built from TRBV14 and TRBJ2-7; 9 positions match TRBD1. The germline V gene has CDR1 SGHDN and CDR2 FVKESK. V lost 4 bases, J lost 2 bases, and 15 bases stayed unmatched. This CDR3 is built from 18 residues. The CDR3 sequence is CASSRGQGMRRGAYEQYF. CDR3 bases: TGTGCCAGCAGCCGAGGACAGGGGATGAGGCGGGGAGCCTACGAGCAGTACTTC.

The table lists this clonotype with a few counts. In nucleotides, the CDR3 is TGTGCCAGCAGCGGGTCAACGAGAGGTACCGCTAACTATGGCTACACCTTC. Translation gives CASSGSTRGTANYGYTF. The rearrangement links TRBV7-9 to TRBJ1-2; no clear D gene. The CDR3 contains 17 residues. Germline values: CDR1 SEHNR, CDR2 FQNEAQ (reference sequence). The V gene lost 5 bases and the J gene lost 0 bases, with 19 bases spanning the gap.

This clonotype has at least ten counts. The chain carries TRBV10-3 and TRBJ2-7; no clear D gene. This CDR3 is built from 13 residues. Germline assignment: CDR1 ENHRY and CDR2 SYGVKD. The ends were cut back, 3 bases at V and 4 bases at J, with 10 bases in the middle. This CDR3 is CAISEPGPYEQYF. The CDR3 DNA reads TGTGCCATCAGTGAACCGGGCCCTTACGAGCAGTACTTC.

This clonotype has ten or more counts. The chain employs TRBV24-1 and TRBJ2-1, with D perhaps TRBD1 (5 bases). The V gene lost 2 bases and the J gene lost 8 bases, with 15 bases spanning the gap. This CDR3 is 15 amino acids long. Germline V gene lookup returns CDR1 KGHDR and CDR2 SFDVKD. The CDR3 sequence: CATSDYGSGIDEQFF. In DNA form, the CDR3 reads TGTGCCACCAGTGATTACGGCTCAGGGATCGATGAGCAGTTCTTC.